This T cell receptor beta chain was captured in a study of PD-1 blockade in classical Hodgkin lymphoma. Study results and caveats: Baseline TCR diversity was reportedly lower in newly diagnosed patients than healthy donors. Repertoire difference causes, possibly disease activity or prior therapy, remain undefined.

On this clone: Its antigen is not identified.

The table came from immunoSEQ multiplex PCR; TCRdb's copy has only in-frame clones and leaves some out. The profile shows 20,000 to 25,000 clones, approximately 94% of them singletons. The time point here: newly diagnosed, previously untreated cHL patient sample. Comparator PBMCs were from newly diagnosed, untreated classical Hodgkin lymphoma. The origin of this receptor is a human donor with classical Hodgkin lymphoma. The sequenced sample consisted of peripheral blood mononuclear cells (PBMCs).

This CDR3 is CASSPAGIVTQYF. The CDR3 DNA follows: TGTGCCAGCAGTCCGGCCGGAATTGTGACCCAGTACTTC. The chain has TRBV6-4 and TRBJ2-5; D remains unclear. Germline CDR1 reads MRHNA; CDR2 reads SNTAGT. The CDR3 extends over 13 amino acids. V lost 5 bases to trimming and J lost 7 bases, with 14 bases between them.